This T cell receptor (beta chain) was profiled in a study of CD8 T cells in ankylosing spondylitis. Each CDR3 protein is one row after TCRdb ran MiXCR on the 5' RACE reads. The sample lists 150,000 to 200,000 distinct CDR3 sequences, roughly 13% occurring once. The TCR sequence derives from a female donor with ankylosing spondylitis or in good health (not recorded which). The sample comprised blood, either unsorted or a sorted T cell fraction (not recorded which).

The CDR3 sequence is CASSQDAQGSQPQHF. The DNA for the CDR3 is TGCGCCAGCAGCCAAGACGCCCAGGGGAGTCAGCCCCAGCATTTT. The chain couples TRBV4-3 to TRBJ1-5, with a tentative D call TRBD1 (6 bases). The CDR3 is made up of 15 amino acids. With 0 bases removed from V and 6 bases from J, the gap between germline ends came to 12 bases. Per the germline V gene, CDR1 is LGHNA and CDR2 is YSLEER.